These 28 T cell receptor beta chains came from one sample sequenced in a study of CD8+CD57+ T cells in acquired aplastic anemia (dated by TCRdb to 2016 to 2018). Patients chosen for sequencing had shown expansion of CD8+CD57+ cells by flow cytometry. TCRdb names Illumina HiSeq 2000 as the instrument used. Genomic DNA was used as template for profiling of TCR beta VDJ combinations and CDR3 sequences. TCRdb redid the processing of the public reads, applying fastp at Q25 and MiXCR, and retained in-frame beta chains. Every entry covers one CDR3 protein and lists the most common genes and DNA from its rows. This sample comprises 450,000 to 600,000 distinct CDR3 sequences, under 40% of them detected only once. The top ten constitute under 0.95% of the sample. Input material: sorted CD4+, CD8+, or CD8+CD57+ T cells (not recorded which) from PBMCs. These receptors were taken from a human donor with aplastic anemia.

This clonotype has at least ten counts. The rearrangement uses TRBV19 and TRBJ2-3; 8 nucleotides agree with TRBD1. The germline CDR1 and CDR2 sequences are LNHDA and SQIVND (reference sequence). The length of the CDR3 is 14 residues. V lost 6 bases, J lost 4 bases, and 6 bases stayed unmatched. CDR3 sequence (DNA): TGTGCCAGTAGAGTGCAGGGGGCAGCAGATACGCAGTATTTT. Its translation is CASRVQGAADTQYF.

This clonotype has a count of ten or more. The V gene is TRBV24-1, the J gene TRBJ1-5; D remains unclear. The V end lost 1 base, the J end lost 7 bases, and 7 bases lay between the germline ends. Germline V gene sequence: CDR1 KGHDR, CDR2 SFDVKD. The CDR3 loop spans 13 amino acids. This chain's CDR3 is CATSDFLRQPQHF. The CDR3 bases are TGTGCCACCAGTGATTTTCTAAGACAGCCCCAGCATTTT.

The genes are TRBV15 and TRBJ1-2; D not resolved. The V end was cut by 5 bases, the J end by 9 bases, with 22 bases between. The germline V gene encodes CDR1 LNHNV and CDR2 YYDKDF (reference sequence). This CDR3 has 15 residues. CDR3 residues: CATSVEVGRIKSYTF. The CDR3 DNA is TGTGCCACCAGCGTAGAGGTCGGACGGATAAAAAGCTACACCTTC. Variable domain in full (rest from reference TRBV15 and TRBJ1-2): DAMVIQNPRYQVTQFGKPVTLSCSQTLNHNVMYWYQQKSSQAPKLLFHYYDKDFNNEADTPDNFQSRRPNTSFCFLDIRSPGLGDTAMYLCATSVEVGRIKSYTFGSGTRLTVV.

This clonotype has only a few counts. The V and J genes are TRBV29-1 and TRBJ1-6, with D tentatively TRBD1 (5 bases). The germline gives CDR1 SQVTM, CDR2 ANQGSEA. This CDR3 comprises 13 residues. The CDR3 DNA reads TGCAGTGCCCAGACGCGGGGCAATTCACCCCTCCACTTT. This encodes CSAQTRGNSPLHF.

The chain uses TRBV15 and TRBJ1-2; D ambiguous. Trimming took 0 bases from V and 6 from J, leaving 8 bases between them. The germline V gene has CDR1 LNHNV and CDR2 YYDKDF (reference sequence). CDR3 length equals 13 residues. This CDR3 is CATSRDFVDGYTF. As DNA, the CDR3 is TGTGCCACCAGCAGAGATTTTGTGGATGGCTACACCTTC. The variable domain in full, with the rest retrieved from reference TRBV15 and TRBJ1-2, is DAMVIQNPRYQVTQFGKPVTLSCSQTLNHNVMYWYQQKSSQAPKLLFHYYDKDFNNEADTPDNFQSRRPNTSFCFLDIRSPGLGDTAMYLCATSRDFVDGYTFGSGTRLTVV.

Ten or more counts support this clonotype. This chain links TRBV10-3 with TRBJ1-1, with 9 bases identical to TRBD1. Germline V gene lookup returns CDR1 ENHRY and CDR2 SYGVKD. The CDR3 runs to 15 residues. After removal of 2 bases from V and 6 bases from J, the junction contained 7 bases not matched to a gene. This CDR3 reads CAISEGTGYRSEAFF. The CDR3 DNA reads as TGTGCCATCAGTGAGGGGACAGGGTATCGCTCTGAAGCTTTCTTT.

This clonotype was observed a handful of times. This chain uses TRBV6-1 with TRBJ1-3; maybe TRBD1 (6 bases). V was pared by 5 bases and J by 2 bases, with 16 bases between. There are 16 residues in the CDR3. Germline V gene sequence: CDR1 MNHNS, CDR2 SASEGT. The CDR3 here is CASSRTVGQPGNTIYF. CDR3 sequence (DNA): TGTGCCAGCAGTAGGACAGTGGGCCAGCCTGGAAACACCATATATTTT.

The sample holds many counts of this clonotype. The genes are TRBV7-3 and TRBJ1-2; possible D gene TRBD1, 6 bases. V was clipped by 5 bases and J by 4 bases, with 20 bases between them. CDR1 and CDR2 from the germline V gene are SGHTA and FQGTGA. The CDR3 consists of 16 residues. The CDR3 protein is CASSPEPGQNLYGYTF. The CDR3 region has the DNA TGTGCCAGCAGCCCCGAACCTGGACAGAACCTCTATGGCTACACCTTC.

Many counts were recorded for this clonotype. The chain uses TRBV7-2 and TRBJ2-7; 10 bases line up with TRBD2. Unmatched junction bases numbered 6, after V lost 3 bases and J lost 4 bases. CDR1 and CDR2 from the germline V gene are SGHTA and FQGNSA. The CDR3 contains 15 residues. The CDR3 DNA follows: TGTGCCAGCAGCTTTCGAGGACTAGCGGCTTACGAGCAGTACTTC. It yields the protein CASSFRGLAAYEQYF.

The sample holds many counts of this clonotype. The CDR3 DNA follows: TGTGCCAGTGCCTCTACAGGGTTAAGTGGCTACACCTTC. This sequence encodes CASASTGLSGYTF. The chain recombines TRBV12-3 or TRBV12-4 with TRBJ1-2, with D perhaps matching TRBD1 (6 bases). The CDR3 contains 13 residues. V was cut by 9 bases and J by 7 bases, with 18 bases left in between.

The chain combines TRBV7-8 with TRBJ1-5; D ambiguous. With 6 bases removed from V and 7 bases from J, the gap between germline ends came to 16 bases. This CDR3 comprises 14 residues. In germline, CDR1 is SGHVS, CDR2 FQNEAQ. The CDR3: CASSPGMTGQPQHF. DNA of the CDR3: TGTGCCAGCAGTCCCGGGATGACGGGGCAGCCCCAGCATTTT.

This clonotype was seen ten or more times. The chain employs TRBV20-1 and TRBJ2-3; D might be TRBD2 (6 bases). Trimming removed 3 bases at V and 0 bases at J, with 13 bases between. This CDR3 has 15 residues. Per the germline V gene, CDR1 is DFQATT and CDR2 is SNEGSKA (reference sequence). The chain's CDR3 is CSASFRAGSTDTQYF. The CDR3 DNA reads TGCAGTGCTAGTTTCCGGGCGGGGAGCACAGATACGCAGTATTTT.

The rearrangement joins TRBV6-1 to TRBJ2-2; 12 bases line up with TRBD2. Losses at the gene ends were 5 bases for V and 3 bases for J; bases not matched to a gene: 4. This CDR3 has 16 amino acids. Germline CDR1 reads MNHNS; CDR2 reads SASEGT. The DNA of the CDR3 is TGTGCCAGCAGTCGAACTAGCGGGGGGTACACCGGGGAGCTGTTTTTT. This sequence encodes CASSRTSGGYTGELFF.

This rearrangement joins TRBV6-1 to TRBJ2-7; 8 nucleotides align to TRBD2. Trimming took 6 bases from V and 1 from J; bases not matched to a gene: 5. Germline CDR1 MNHNS, CDR2 SASEGT. The CDR3 runs to 14 residues. CDR3 sequence reads: CASRILAESYEQYF. For the CDR3, the DNA is TGTGCCAGCAGGATACTAGCGGAATCCTACGAGCAGTACTTC.

Ten or more counts support this clonotype. V and J are TRBV12-3 or TRBV12-4 and TRBJ1-5; perhaps TRBD1 as D (6 bases). The V end lost 1 base, the J end lost 5 bases, and 9 bases lay between the germline ends. The CDR3 contains 14 residues. For the CDR3, the DNA is TGTGCCAGCAGTTTAGGGACAGCCTATCAGCCCCAGCATTTT. It specifies CASSLGTAYQPQHF.

In this sample, this clonotype turned up many times. The V call is TRBV19, the J call TRBJ2-1, with 7 bases lining up with TRBD1. Looked up from germline, CDR1 is LNHDA and CDR2 is SQIVND (reference sequence). This CDR3 has 14 amino acids. After removal of 4 bases from V and 7 bases from J, the junction contained 7 bases not matched to a gene. CDR3 DNA: TGTGCCAGTAGTAGACTGGGACAGATAAATGAGCAGTTCTTC. Encoded protein: CASSRLGQINEQFF.

This chain links TRBV5-6 with TRBJ2-5; 12 bases agree with TRBD1. This CDR3 comprises 15 residues. CDR1 is SGHDT, CDR2 YYEEEE, per germline. With 4 bases clipped from V and 5 bases from J, the junction kept 6 bases outside the gene matches. The DNA of the CDR3 is TGTGCCAGCAGCCTGAAGGGACAGGGGGCCGAGACCCAGTACTTC. This translates into CASSLKGQGAETQYF.

This clonotype was recorded at least ten times. The chain couples TRBV20-1 to TRBJ1-6; D remains unclear. The CDR3 is 14 amino acids. CDR1 is DFQATT, CDR2 SNEGSKA, per germline (reference sequence). Deletions cut 5 bases from V and 12 bases from J, with 20 bases between. The DNA for the CDR3 is TGCAGTGCTGACCGGGCGCAGCAGACCCGACCCCTCCACTTT. This translates into CSADRAQQTRPLHF.

This clonotype was observed many times. J is TRBJ2-1 and V is TRBV2; 9 bases align to TRBD1. V shed 3 bases, J shed 10 bases, and the junction held 7 bases outside the gene matches. The CDR3 length is 14 residues. Germline loops: CDR1 SNHLY, CDR2 FYNNEI. CDR3 sequence reads: CASSDDRGSGEQFF. The CDR3 region has the DNA TGTGCCAGCAGTGATGACAGGGGGTCGGGGGAGCAGTTCTTC.

The chain couples TRBV18 to TRBJ1-5; unclear D gene. The CDR3 runs to 13 residues. V dropped 0 bases and J dropped 7 bases, with 7 bases sitting between them. From germline, CDR1 is KGHSH and CDR2 LQKENI. CDR3 in amino acids: CASSPPSGQPQHF. As DNA, the CDR3 is TGTGCCAGCTCACCACCGAGCGGGCAGCCCCAGCATTTT.

This clonotype was found a few times. This chain joins TRBV7-2 and TRBJ1-1; D is unresolved. From germline, CDR1 is SGHTA and CDR2 FQGNSA. The CDR3 length is 14 residues. The V end was cut by 2 bases, the J end by 3 bases, with 10 bases between. CDR3 sequence reads: CASSLSIWDTEAFF. The CDR3 DNA follows: TGTGCCAGCAGCTTATCGATTTGGGACACTGAAGCTTTCTTT.

The chain couples TRBV19 to TRBJ2-5, with TRBD2 matching 8 bases. CDR1 is LNHDA, CDR2 SQIVND, per germline (reference sequence). Trimming removed 3 bases from V and 5 bases from J; junction bases left unmatched: 5. CDR3 length: 14 residues. CDR3 in DNA: TGTGCCAGTAGTATTCGGGGGGGCCGGGAGACCCAGTACTTC. Translation gives CASSIRGGRETQYF. Full variable domain (outside the CDR3, taken from reference TRBV19 and TRBJ2-5): DGGITQSPKYLFRKEGQNVTLSCEQNLNHDAMYWYRQDPGQGLRLIYYSQIVNDFQKGDIAEGYSVSREKKESFPLTVTSAQKNPTAFYLCASSIRGGRETQYFGPGTRLLVL.

Only a few counts were recorded for this clonotype. The chain joins TRBV18 to TRBJ1-2, with 7 bases matching TRBD1. V lost 6 bases and J lost 7; bases outside the gene matches: 11. The CDR3 totals 14 residues. CDR1 is KGHSH and CDR2 is LQKENI in the germline V gene. In DNA, the CDR3 is TGTGCCAGCTCCGATGCGACAGGGTTAGGTGGCTACACCTTC. The encoded protein is CASSDATGLGGYTF.

In regard to this clonotype: A much more abundant neighbour one base away suggests this may be a read error. The chain combines TRBV5-6 with TRBJ2-7; TRBD1 aligns across 9 bases. The CDR3 sequence is 14 residues long. Germline CDR1 SGHDT, CDR2 YYEEEE. J lost 6 bases, V lost 0 bases, and 4 bases had no gene match. The CDR3, as DNA: TGTGCCAGCAGCTTGGACAGGGGGCTCAGCGAGCAGTACTTC. Translation: CASSLDRGLSEQYF.

This clonotype has a count of ten or more. The gene calls are TRBV29-1 and TRBJ2-5; 16 bases are shared with TRBD2. V was clipped by 6 bases and J by 5 bases; unmatched bases: 6. The CDR3 runs 15 residues. Germline CDR1 and CDR2: SQVTM and ANQGSEA. The CDR3 coding sequence is TGCAGCGTCCCGGGACTAGCGGGAGGGGGGGAGACCCAGTACTTC. It translates to CSVPGLAGGGETQYF.

This clonotype was observed many times. The gene calls are TRBV19 and TRBJ1-6, with TRBD1 matching over 9 bases. The CDR3 totals 16 residues. CDR1 and CDR2 from the germline V gene are LNHDA and SQIVND (reference sequence). V lost 5 bases and J lost 7; bases outside the gene matches: 9. CDR3 in DNA: TGTGCCAGTAGTCCGACCGGGACAGGGAGAAATTCACCCCTCCACTTT. This gives the protein CASSPTGTGRNSPLHF.

This clonotype has a count of ten or more. This rearrangement joins TRBV29-1 to TRBJ2-3, with D hard to call. The CDR3 is 11 amino acids. In germline, CDR1 is SQVTM, CDR2 ANQGSEA. V shed 8 bases and J shed 2 bases, with 8 bases lying between them. This chain's CDR3 is CSLLDTDTQYF. The CDR3 nucleotides read TGCAGCCTACTTGACACAGATACGCAGTATTTT.

In its sample, this clonotype was seen a few times. This chain joins TRBV3-1 and TRBJ1-4, with TRBD1 as a possible D gene (5 bases). CDR1 and CDR2 (germline): LGHDT, YNNKEL (reference sequence). V was shortened by 1 base and J by 4 bases, with 10 bases between the two germline ends. The CDR3 extends over 15 amino acids. The DNA for the CDR3 is TGTGCCAGCAGCCAAGCCGGGGGGGGTAATGAAAAACTGTTTTTT. It translates to CASSQAGGGNEKLFF.